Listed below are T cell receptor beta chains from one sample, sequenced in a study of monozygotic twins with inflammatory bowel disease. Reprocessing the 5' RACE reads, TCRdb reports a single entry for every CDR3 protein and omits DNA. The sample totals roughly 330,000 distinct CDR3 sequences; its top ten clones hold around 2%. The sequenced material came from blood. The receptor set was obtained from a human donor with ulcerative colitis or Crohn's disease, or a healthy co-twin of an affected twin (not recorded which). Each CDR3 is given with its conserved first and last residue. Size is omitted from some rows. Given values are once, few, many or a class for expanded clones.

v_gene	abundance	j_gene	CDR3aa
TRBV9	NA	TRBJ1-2	CASQGGRSTRSYTF
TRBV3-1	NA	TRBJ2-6	CASSQGVRRSGANVLTF
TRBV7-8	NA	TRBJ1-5	CASSLEWAPGAQPQHF
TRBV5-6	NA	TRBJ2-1	CASSLGRTGEQFF
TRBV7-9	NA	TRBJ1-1	CASSPLRFEAFF
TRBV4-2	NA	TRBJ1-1	CASSQLGGTAEAFF
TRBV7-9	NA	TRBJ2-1	CASSLTVSRFYNEQFF
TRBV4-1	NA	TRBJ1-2	CASSQRTVNYGYTF
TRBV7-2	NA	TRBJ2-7	CASSLRGAPYEQYF
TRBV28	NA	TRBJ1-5	CASSSDSNQPQHF
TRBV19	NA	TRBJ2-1	CASKSTVDYEQFF
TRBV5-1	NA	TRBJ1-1	CASRSQPNTEAFF
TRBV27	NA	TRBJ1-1	CASSDTGMNTEAFF
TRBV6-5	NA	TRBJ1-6	CASSYSSTGRVGSPLHF
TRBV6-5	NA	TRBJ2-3	CASRNPGTDTQYF
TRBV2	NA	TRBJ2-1	CASSAIDSEQFF
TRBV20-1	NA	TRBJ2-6	CSARSSGANVLTF
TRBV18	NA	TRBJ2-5	CASSPNQVEGKTQYF
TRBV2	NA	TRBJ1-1	CASSQTRGRTEAFF
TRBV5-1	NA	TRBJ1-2	CASSLSTDNYGYTF
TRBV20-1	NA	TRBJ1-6	CSAPHLGGDGSPLHF
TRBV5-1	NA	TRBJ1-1	CASSFRRNAEAFF
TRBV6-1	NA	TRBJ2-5	CATRAGWAQETQYF
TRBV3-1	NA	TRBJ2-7	CASSQSDGKLEQYF
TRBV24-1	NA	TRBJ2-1	CATSALADYNEQFF
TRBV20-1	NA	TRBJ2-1	CSASDSRGQPEQFF
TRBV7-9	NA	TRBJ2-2	CASSPRAAGELFF
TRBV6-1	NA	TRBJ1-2	CASREDYRVSGYGYTF
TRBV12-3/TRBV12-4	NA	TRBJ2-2	CVGTIPYGELFF
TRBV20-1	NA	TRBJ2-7	CSASPRARGPYEQYF
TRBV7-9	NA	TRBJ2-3	CASSLDAGRGDTQYF
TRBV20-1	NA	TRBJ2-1	CSASGTSGSGYEQFF
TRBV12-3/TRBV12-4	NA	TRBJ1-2	CASSPGPDYGYTF
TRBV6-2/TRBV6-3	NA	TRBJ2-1	CAAGKRDVSYNEQFF
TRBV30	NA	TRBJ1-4	CAWSADSFNEKLFF
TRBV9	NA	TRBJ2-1	CASSVAIGGASGDNEQFF
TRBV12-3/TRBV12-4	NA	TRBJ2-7	CASTGQGLSEQYF
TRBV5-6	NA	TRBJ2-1	CASYSLPTGSGSYNEQFF
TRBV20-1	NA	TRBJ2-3	CSAGSGRAGGTDTQYF
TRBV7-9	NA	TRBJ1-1	CASSWDTEAFF
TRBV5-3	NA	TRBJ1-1	CARSLEQGAEAFF
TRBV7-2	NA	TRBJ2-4	CASSLVAAKNIQYF
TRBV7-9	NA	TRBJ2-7	CASSPPDSYEQYF
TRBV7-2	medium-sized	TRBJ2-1	CASSLNGPGGYNEQFF
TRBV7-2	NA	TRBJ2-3	CASSKGGGSADTQYF
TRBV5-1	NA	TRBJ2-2	CASSLFGGANTGELFF
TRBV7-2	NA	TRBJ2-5	CASSSMGQGAETQYF
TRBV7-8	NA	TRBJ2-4	CASSVGGLAKNIQYF
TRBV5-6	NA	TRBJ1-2	CASSLVAGVRYGYTF
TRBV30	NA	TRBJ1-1	CAWSVLGGTEAFF
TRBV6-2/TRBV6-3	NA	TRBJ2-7	CASRTSTGGLSYEQYF
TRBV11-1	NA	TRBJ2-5	CASSLPLGLAGGPLIQETQYF
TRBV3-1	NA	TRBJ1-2	CASALRPNYGYTF